A selection of T cell receptor beta chains follows, all from one sample in a study of T cell responses to AZD1222 COVID-19 vaccine. The repertoire was sequenced with immunoSEQ multiplex PCR; TCRdb's copy has only in-frame clones and lacks some. The data show roughly 140,000 clones, approximately 90% seen once. The specimen was peripheral blood, collected on day 0 of MenACWY control vaccination. Receptor source: an adult in good health. Each CDR3 is given with its conserved first and last residue.

TRBV5-1,TRBJ2-2,CASSLAKGDTGELFF
TRBV11-1,TRBJ1-4,CASSAGANREKLFF
TRBV19,TRBJ2-7,CASSPSEVPQYF
TRBV6-5,TRBJ1-2,CASRPNRGRYGYTF
TRBV3-1/TRBV3-2,TRBJ2-5,CASSQDFGTPLGETQYF
TRBV10-1,TRBJ2-7,CANPDPREQYF
TRBV29-1,TRBJ1-2,CSVGYGVYGYTF
TRBV7-2,TRBJ2-5,CASSWGAETQYF
TRBV7-2,TRBJ2-5,CASSLAPSIETQYF
TRBV5-6,TRBJ2-7,CASSLWDRVGEQYF
TRBV7-2,TRBJ2-3,CASSRFPTSTDTQYF
TRBV7-2,TRBJ2-5,CASILFGGQGETQYF
TRBV12-3/TRBV12-4,TRBJ1-6,CASSRNNSPLHF
TRBV9,TRBJ1-5,CASSPDVSNQPQHF
TRBV4-3,TRBJ1-2,CASSQGIGTGVVVGYTF
TRBV15,TRBJ1-2,CATSSGGGANYGYTF
TRBV5-1,TRBJ1-1,CASSLGAAGNTEAFF
TRBV7-9,TRBJ1-4,CASSLSRGAKEKLFF
TRBV6-5,TRBJ1-2,CASSYLQGYGYTF
TRBV2,TRBJ1-1,CASKWESEAFF
TRBV5-1,TRBJ2-2,CASSSNPGTGAGELFF
TRBV28,TRBJ1-1,CASSFTLGGQTEAFF
TRBV11-3,TRBJ1-1,CASSPRTGSPMNTEAFF
TRBV7-9,TRBJ1-2,CASSRGAGKQGYTF
TRBV2,TRBJ1-2,CASSPHEGYTF
TRBV7-2,TRBJ1-2,CASSLEPGQGFMGGYTF
TRBV28,TRBJ1-2,CASSLGYRAGYGYTF
TRBV28,TRBJ2-3,CASSEGQGGSTDTQYF
TRBV6-4,TRBJ1-6,CASSESGTGPSPLHF
TRBV27,TRBJ2-5,CASSYRARETQYF
TRBV7-3,TRBJ2-1,CASSLLAGGNEQFF
TRBV7-2,TRBJ1-5,CASSETGGGNQPQHF
TRBV19,TRBJ1-1,CASSPGGTEAFF
TRBV6-5,TRBJ1-2,CASRSPYNYGYTF
TRBV5-1,TRBJ1-1,CASTLGTGMNTEAFF
TRBV7-2,TRBJ2-2,CASSARKGGNTGELFF
TRBV5-1,TRBJ2-1,CASSNSGRAYEQFF
TRBV7-9,TRBJ2-7,CASSSGRESSYEQYF
TRBV5-5,TRBJ1-5,CASSAGTGDQPQHF
TRBV11-3,TRBJ1-1,CASSLEKSNTEAFF
TRBV30,TRBJ2-7,CAWSVGGDSYEQYF